The source of this T cell receptor (beta chain) is a study of OX40 agonist ivuxolimab in advanced cancers. Study information: In this trial design, patients received ivuxolimab intravenously at 0.01 to 10 mg/kg every 2 weeks. Males comprised about 84% of the group, whose mean age was roughly 64 years (range 23 to 79).

The protocol was immunoSEQ multiplex PCR, while the TCRdb copy is restricted to in-frame clones and leaves out a portion. The data contain about 110,000 clones, just over 90% of them seen just once; the ten biggest clones take up more than 0.4%. Of note for this clone: What it binds is unknown.

Broader study findings: The antigens recognized by the expanded peripheral T cells, that is their antigen specificity, were not determined. Those patients achieving a partial response at 0.1-3.0 mg/kg showed among the lowest clonal expansion.

This sequence originates from an adult with an advanced solid tumor such as melanoma, head and neck, liver or kidney cancer. Sequencing was performed on CD4+ or CD8+ T cells sorted from blood, taken in a trial of the OX40 agonist ivuxolimab.

CDR3 region: CASKGTGIYEQYF. The CDR3 DNA sequence: TGTGCCAGTAAAGGGACAGGCATCTACGAGCAGTACTTC. V and J are TRBV19 and TRBJ2-7, with 8 bases fitting TRBD1. This CDR3 spans 13 amino acids. Trimming removed 7 bases from V and 3 bases from J; junction bases left unmatched: 5. Per the germline V gene, CDR1 is LNHDA and CDR2 is SQIVND (reference sequence).